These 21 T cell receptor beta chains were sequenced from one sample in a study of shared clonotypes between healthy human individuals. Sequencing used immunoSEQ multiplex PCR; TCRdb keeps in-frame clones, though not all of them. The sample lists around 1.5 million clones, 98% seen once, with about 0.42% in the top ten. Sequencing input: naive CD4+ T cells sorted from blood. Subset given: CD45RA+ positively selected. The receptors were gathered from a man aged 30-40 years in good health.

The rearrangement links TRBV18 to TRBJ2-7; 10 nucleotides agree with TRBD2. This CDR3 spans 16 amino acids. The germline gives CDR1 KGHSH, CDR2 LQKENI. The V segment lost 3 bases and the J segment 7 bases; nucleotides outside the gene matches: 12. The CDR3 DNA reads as TGTGCCAGCTCACCCGTAAGCGCTAGCGGGAGTGAAGAGCAGTACTTC. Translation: CASSPVSASGSEEQYF.

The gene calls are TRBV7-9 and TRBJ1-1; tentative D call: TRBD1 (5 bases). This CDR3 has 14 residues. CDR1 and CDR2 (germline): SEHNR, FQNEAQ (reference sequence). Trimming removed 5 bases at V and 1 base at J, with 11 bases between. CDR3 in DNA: TGTGCCAGCAGCGCAGAGCAGGGGAACACTGAAGCTTTCTTT. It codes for CASSAEQGNTEAFF.

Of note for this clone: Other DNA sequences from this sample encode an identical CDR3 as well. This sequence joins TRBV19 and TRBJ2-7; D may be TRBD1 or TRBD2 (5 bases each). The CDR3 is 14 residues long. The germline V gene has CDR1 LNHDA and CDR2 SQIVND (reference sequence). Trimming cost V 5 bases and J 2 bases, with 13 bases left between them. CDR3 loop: CASSLTGTAYEQYF. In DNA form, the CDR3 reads TGTGCCAGTAGTCTCACGGGGACGGCCTACGAGCAGTACTTC. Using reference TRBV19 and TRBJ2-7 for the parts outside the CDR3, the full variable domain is DGGITQSPKYLFRKEGQNVTLSCEQNLNHDAMYWYRQDPGQGLRLIYYSQIVNDFQKGDIAEGYSVSREKKESFPLTVTSAQKNPTAFYLCASSLTGTAYEQYFGPGTRLTVT.

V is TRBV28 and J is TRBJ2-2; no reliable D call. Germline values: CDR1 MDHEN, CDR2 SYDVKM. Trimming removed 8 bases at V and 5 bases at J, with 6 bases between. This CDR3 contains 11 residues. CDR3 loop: CASGLTGELFF. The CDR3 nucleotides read TGTGCCAGCGGCTTGACCGGGGAGCTGTTTTTT.

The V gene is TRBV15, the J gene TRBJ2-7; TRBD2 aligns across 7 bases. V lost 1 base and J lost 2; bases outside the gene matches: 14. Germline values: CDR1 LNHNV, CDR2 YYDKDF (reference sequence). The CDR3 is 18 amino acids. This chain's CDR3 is CATSRVGRGGGSTYEQYF. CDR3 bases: TGTGCCACCAGCAGAGTAGGGCGGGGCGGGGGATCAACCTACGAGCAGTACTTC.

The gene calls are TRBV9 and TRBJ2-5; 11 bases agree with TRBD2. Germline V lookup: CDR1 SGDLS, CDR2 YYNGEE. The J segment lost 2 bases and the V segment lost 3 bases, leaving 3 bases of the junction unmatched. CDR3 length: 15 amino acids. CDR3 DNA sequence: TGTGCCAGCAGCGGACTAGCGGGAAGGCAAGAGACCCAGTACTTC. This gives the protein CASSGLAGRQETQYF.

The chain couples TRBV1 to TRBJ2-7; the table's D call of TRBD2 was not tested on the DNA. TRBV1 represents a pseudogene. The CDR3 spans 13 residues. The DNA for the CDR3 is TGCACCAGCAGCCAAGGCACTCCCTACGAGCAGTACTTC. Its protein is CTSSQGTPYEQYF.

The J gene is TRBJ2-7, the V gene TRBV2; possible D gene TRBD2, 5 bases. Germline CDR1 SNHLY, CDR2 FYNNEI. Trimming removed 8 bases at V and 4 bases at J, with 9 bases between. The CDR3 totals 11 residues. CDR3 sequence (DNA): TGTGCCAGCGCGGAGGCATACGAGCAGTACTTC. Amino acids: CASAEAYEQYF.

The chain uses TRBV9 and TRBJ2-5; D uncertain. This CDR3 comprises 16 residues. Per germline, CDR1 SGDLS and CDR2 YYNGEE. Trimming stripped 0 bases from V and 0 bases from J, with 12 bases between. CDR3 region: CASSVALGTNQETQYF. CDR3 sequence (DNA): TGTGCCAGCAGCGTAGCTCTGGGAACAAACCAAGAGACCCAGTACTTC.

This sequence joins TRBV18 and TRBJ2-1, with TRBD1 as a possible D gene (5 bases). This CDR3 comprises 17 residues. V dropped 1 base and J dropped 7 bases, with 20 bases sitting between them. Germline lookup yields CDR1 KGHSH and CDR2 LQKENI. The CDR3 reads CASSPLFGATVGNEQFF. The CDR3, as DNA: TGTGCCAGCTCACCACTGTTTGGGGCCACCGTCGGGAATGAGCAGTTCTTC. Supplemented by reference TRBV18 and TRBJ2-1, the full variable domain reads NAGVMQNPRHLVRRRGQEARLRCSPMKGHSHVYWYRQLPEEGLKFMVYLQKENIIDESGMPKERFSAEFPKEGPSILRIQQVVRGDSAAYFCASSPLFGATVGNEQFFGPGTRLTVL.

As DNA, the CDR3 is TGTGCCAGCAGCTTAGATCGTCGGAGGGCAGATACGCAGTATTTT. This sequence encodes CASSLDRRRADTQYF. The genes are TRBV7-2 and TRBJ2-3; tentative D call: TRBD2 (6 bases). The CDR3 has 15 residues. Germline V lookup: CDR1 SGHTA, CDR2 FQGNSA. The V end lost 1 base, the J end lost 4 bases, and 12 bases lay between the germline ends.

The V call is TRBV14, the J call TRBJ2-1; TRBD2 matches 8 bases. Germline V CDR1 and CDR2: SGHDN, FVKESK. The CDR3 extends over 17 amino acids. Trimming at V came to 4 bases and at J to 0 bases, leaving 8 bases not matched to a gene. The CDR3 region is CASSPWAAGVSYNEQFF. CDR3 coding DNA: TGTGCCAGCAGCCCATGGGCAGCGGGAGTCTCCTACAATGAGCAGTTCTTC.

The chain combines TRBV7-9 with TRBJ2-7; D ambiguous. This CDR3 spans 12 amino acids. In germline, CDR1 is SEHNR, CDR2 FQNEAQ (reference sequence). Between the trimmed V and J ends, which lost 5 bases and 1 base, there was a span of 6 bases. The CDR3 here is CASSVGSYEQYF. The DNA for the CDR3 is TGTGCCAGCAGCGTGGGGTCCTACGAGCAGTACTTC.

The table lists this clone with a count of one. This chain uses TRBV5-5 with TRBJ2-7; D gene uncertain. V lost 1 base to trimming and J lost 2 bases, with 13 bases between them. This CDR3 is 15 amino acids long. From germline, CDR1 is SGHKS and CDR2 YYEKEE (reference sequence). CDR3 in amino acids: CASSLWGTGAYEQYF. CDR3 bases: TGTGCCAGCAGCTTGTGGGGAACTGGGGCCTACGAGCAGTACTTC.

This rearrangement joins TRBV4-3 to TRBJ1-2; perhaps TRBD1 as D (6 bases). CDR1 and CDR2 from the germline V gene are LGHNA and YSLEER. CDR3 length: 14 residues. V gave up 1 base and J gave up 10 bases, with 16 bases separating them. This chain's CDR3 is CASSQGGPQGTYTF. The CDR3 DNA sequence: TGCGCCAGCAGCCAAGGGGGGCCCCAGGGGACCTACACCTTC.

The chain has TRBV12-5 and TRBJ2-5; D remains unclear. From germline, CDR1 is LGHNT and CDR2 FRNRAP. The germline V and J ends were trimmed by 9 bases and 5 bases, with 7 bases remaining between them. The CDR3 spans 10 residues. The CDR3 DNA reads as TGTGCTAGACCGACGGAGACCCAGTACTTC. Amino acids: CARPTETQYF.

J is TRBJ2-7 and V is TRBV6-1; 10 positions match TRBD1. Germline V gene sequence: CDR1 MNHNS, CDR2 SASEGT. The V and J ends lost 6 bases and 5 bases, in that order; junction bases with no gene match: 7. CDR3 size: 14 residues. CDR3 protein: CASRVETGGDEQYF. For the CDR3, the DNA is TGTGCCAGCAGAGTGGAGACAGGGGGCGACGAGCAGTACTTC.

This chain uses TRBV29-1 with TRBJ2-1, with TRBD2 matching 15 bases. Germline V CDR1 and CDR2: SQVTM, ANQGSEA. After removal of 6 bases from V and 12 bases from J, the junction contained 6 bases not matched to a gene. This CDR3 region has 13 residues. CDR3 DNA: TGCAGCGTCGGACTAGCGGGAGGGCCAGGGCAGTTCTTC. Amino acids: CSVGLAGGPGQFF.

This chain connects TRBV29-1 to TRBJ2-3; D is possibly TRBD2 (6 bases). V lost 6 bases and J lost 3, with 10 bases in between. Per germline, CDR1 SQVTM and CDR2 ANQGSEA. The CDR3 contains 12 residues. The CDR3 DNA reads TGCAGCGTGGGGGGACCGACAGATACGCAGTATTTT. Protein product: CSVGGPTDTQYF.

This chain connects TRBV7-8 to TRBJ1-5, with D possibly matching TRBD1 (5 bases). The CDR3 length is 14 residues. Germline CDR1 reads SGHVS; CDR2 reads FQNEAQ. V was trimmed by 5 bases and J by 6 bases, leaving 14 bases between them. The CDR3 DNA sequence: TGTGCCAGCAGCCCCAGGGTTGGCAGTCAGCCCCAGCATTTT. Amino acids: CASSPRVGSQPQHF.

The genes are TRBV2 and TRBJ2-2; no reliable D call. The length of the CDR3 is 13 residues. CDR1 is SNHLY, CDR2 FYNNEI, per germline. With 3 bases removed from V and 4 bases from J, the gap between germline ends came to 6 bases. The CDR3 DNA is TGTGCCAGCAGTGAGTACCCCACCGGGGAGCTGTTTTTT. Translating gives CASSEYPTGELFF.